A selection of T cell receptor beta chains follows, all from one sample in a study of spatial heterogeneity in lung cancer. TCRdb re-called the 5' RACE reads through MiXCR, storing one row per CDR3 protein. The repertoire holds 95,000 to 130,000 distinct CDR3 sequences, with about 12% as singletons. The sequences come from PBMCs, collected at follow-up. Receptors originate from a male donor with early-stage non-small cell lung cancer. Each CDR3 is given with its conserved first and last residue. A D gene is named only where the DNA matches it firmly. The listing skips clone size in some rows; elsewhere it reads once, few, many or a size class.

abundance: few
d_gene: -
v_gene: TRBV12-3/TRBV12-4
j_gene: TRBJ2-5
CDR3nt: TGTGCCAGCAGTTTATCCAGGGGAGGGAGGGAGACCCAGTACTTC
CDR3aa: CASSLSRGGRETQYF

abundance: few
d_gene: TRBD1
v_gene: TRBV28
j_gene: TRBJ2-7
CDR3nt: TGTGCCAGCAGTTTCAGTGGGACAGGAAACTACGAGCAGTACTTC
CDR3aa: CASSFSGTGNYEQYF

abundance: few
d_gene: -
v_gene: TRBV15
j_gene: TRBJ1-1
CDR3nt: TGTGCCACCAGCGGAGACACCGGCATAGAGGAAGCTTTCTTT
CDR3aa: CATSGDTGIEEAFF

abundance: -
d_gene: -
v_gene: TRBV20-1
j_gene: TRBJ1-1
CDR3nt: TGCAGTGCTAGTGAAACAGGACCAAACACTGAAGCTTTCTTT
CDR3aa: CSASETGPNTEAFF

abundance: -
d_gene: TRBD2
v_gene: TRBV11-2
j_gene: TRBJ2-5
CDR3nt: TGTGCCAGCAGCTTAAAGGGGACTAGCGGGGGGCCGCGAGAGACCCAGTACTTC
CDR3aa: CASSLKGTSGGPRETQYF

abundance: few
d_gene: -
v_gene: TRBV27
j_gene: TRBJ1-5
CDR3nt: TGTGCCAGCAGTCCCCGGGTGGGTCAGCCCCAGCATTTT
CDR3aa: CASSPRVGQPQHF

abundance: many
d_gene: TRBD1
v_gene: TRBV5-5
j_gene: TRBJ1-2
CDR3nt: TGTGCCAGCAGCTTGCTTAGCGACAGGGGAGATGGCTACACCTTC
CDR3aa: CASSLLSDRGDGYTF

abundance: many
d_gene: -
v_gene: TRBV10-3
j_gene: TRBJ1-6
CDR3nt: TGTGCCATCAGGGACAGAAATAATTCACCCCTCCACTTT
CDR3aa: CAIRDRNNSPLHF

abundance: many
d_gene: -
v_gene: TRBV12-3/TRBV12-4
j_gene: TRBJ2-7
CDR3nt: TGTGCCAGCAGTTCCTGGGGGGGCGACTACGAGCAGTACTTC
CDR3aa: CASSSWGGDYEQYF

abundance: -
d_gene: TRBD1
v_gene: TRBV20-1
j_gene: TRBJ2-5
CDR3nt: TGCAGTGCGATGGACAGGGGGCGCGGAGAGACCCAGTACTTC
CDR3aa: CSAMDRGRGETQYF

abundance: -
d_gene: -
v_gene: TRBV24-1
j_gene: TRBJ2-1
CDR3nt: TGTGCCACCAGTCAGGTGGACTGGAATGAGCAGTTCTTC
CDR3aa: CATSQVDWNEQFF

abundance: many
d_gene: TRBD1
v_gene: TRBV4-2
j_gene: TRBJ2-4
CDR3nt: TGTGCCAGCAGCCAAGAGGGACAGGGGGGTACCAAAAACATTCAGTACTTC
CDR3aa: CASSQEGQGGTKNIQYF

abundance: -
d_gene: -
v_gene: TRBV20-1
j_gene: TRBJ2-3
CDR3nt: TGCAGTGCGAGGGGAAGTTACGGCACAGATACGCAGTATTTT
CDR3aa: CSARGSYGTDTQYF

abundance: few
d_gene: -
v_gene: TRBV20-1
j_gene: TRBJ1-5
CDR3nt: TGCAGTATAGACGCCGGAGGTGGCAATCAGCCCCAGCATTTT
CDR3aa: CSIDAGGGNQPQHF